This T cell receptor (beta chain) was identified during a study of CD8+CD57+ T cells in acquired aplastic anemia. Across the whole study: The study obtained an average of 3.2 ug of DNA from sorted CD4+ and CD8+ cells. Findings and caveats of the study: No significant patient-versus-control difference appeared in CD8+ Simpson's diversity.

Genomic DNA constituted the template upon which TCR beta VDJ and CDR3 profiling was performed. Using its own MiXCR run on the reads, TCRdb lists one record per CDR3 protein. The sample lists roughly 200,000 distinct CDR3 sequences; around 63% were seen once. From germline, CDR1 is MGHDK and CDR2 SYGVNS. Trimming cost V 6 bases and J 5 bases, with 12 bases left between them. CDR3 length: 13 amino acids. A word on this clonotype: Its antigen is not known.

This receptor was obtained from a human donor in good health. Sequenced sample: sorted CD4+, CD8+, or CD8+CD57+ T cells (not recorded which) from PBMCs. V is TRBV25-1 and J is TRBJ2-3; perhaps TRBD1 as D (6 bases). CDR3 in DNA: TGTGCCAGCAGCCAGGGGTCCGGAGATACGCAGTATTTT. It yields the protein CASSQGSGDTQYF. The full variable domain, rest sourced from reference TRBV25-1 and TRBJ2-3, is EADIYQTPRYLVIGTGKKITLECSQTMGHDKMYWYQQDPGMELHLIHYSYGVNSTEKGDLSSESTVSRIRTEHFPLTLESARPSHTSQYLCASSQGSGDTQYFGPGTRLTVL.